The TCR beta chain under discussion was sequenced for a study of cytomegalovirus exposure and HLA in healthy donors. CDR3 size: 15 residues. The germline V gene has CDR1 SEHNR and CDR2 FQNEAQ (reference sequence). PCR involved 60 Vbeta and 13 Jbeta primers. Produced via immunoSEQ multiplex PCR; TCRdb's table is partial and in-frame only. The sample records 180,000 or so clones, 70% to 85% being singletons. Specimen: PBMCs. This chain joins TRBV7-9 and TRBJ2-5, with no clear D. Near its end, the DNA agrees better with TRBJ2-7, so the J call may be wrong. The source of this sequence is a human donor in good health. The CDR3 loop is CASSRLRLATYEQYF. In DNA, the CDR3 is TGTGCCAGCAGCCGCCTCCGACTCGCCACCTACGAGCAGTACTTC.